What follows describes a single T cell receptor (beta chain). The sample is drawn from a study of blood T cell repertoires in COVID-19. Between the trimmed V and J ends, which lost 6 bases and 0 bases, there was a span of 7 bases. Germline CDR1 reads MNHEY; CDR2 reads SVGAGI. The CDR3 has 13 amino acids. The protocol was immunoSEQ multiplex PCR, while the TCRdb copy is restricted to in-frame clones and leaves out a portion. The repertoire includes about 190,000 clones, 85% to 90% of them detected once, and 0.5% to 0.75% sits in the top ten. This chain connects TRBV6-5 to TRBJ2-3; no clear D. The sequencing input was peripheral blood. The TCR comes from a man in his fifties or sixties with acute or convalescent COVID-19. The CDR3 bases are TGTGCCAGCAGGGAGACGAGCACAGATACGCAGTATTTT. Its translation is CASRETSTDTQYF.